The table lists the clone carrying this T cell receptor beta chain with a few counts. The data were taken from a study of T-cell reconstitution after alpha-beta-depleted transplantation in children. Unique molecular identifiers were incorporated when the TCRbeta library was constructed. From the PCR reads, TCRdb called clonotypes with MiXCR, one entry per CDR3 protein. The sample records about 580,000 distinct CDR3 sequences, under 30% being singletons. The sequencing used PBMCs, mostly from graft donor cells, collected 360 days after TCRalphabeta/CD19-depleted stem cell transplant. The TCR was taken from a boy less than two years old who had a stem cell transplant for acute myeloid leukemia, so the T cells may come from the graft donor.

The CDR3 loop is CSVLPRTRTEAFF. CDR3 DNA: TGCAGCGTTTTACCCCGGACCCGGACTGAAGCTTTCTTT. The V and J genes are TRBV29-1 and TRBJ1-1; D ambiguous. Trimming removed 5 bases at V and 5 bases at J, with 15 bases between. The CDR3 length is 13 residues. The germline gives CDR1 SQVTM, CDR2 ANQGSEA. The full variable domain, in which reference TRBV29-1 and TRBJ1-1 provide the parts outside the CDR3, is SAVISQKPSRDICQRGTSLTIQCQVDSQVTMMFWYRQQPGQSLTLIATANQGSEATYESGFVIDKFPISRPNLTFSTLTVSNMSPEDSSIYLCSVLPRTRTEAFFGQGTRLTVV.